This record concerns one TCR beta chain sequence. The antigen remains unidentified. The source of the sample is a study of molecular identifiers for immune sequencing clone quantification. Whole-study results and caveats: Clone sizes that are highly expanded could be underestimated when identical TCR molecules share a barcode.

The authors built bulk TCR libraries by previously described methods with listed TCR primers. One entry per CDR3 protein results from TCRdb running MiXCR on the PCR reads. Of approximately 97,000 distinct CDR3 sequences detected, 35% appear once; the ten largest clones hold about a tenth. Naive CD8 T cell sorting was performed on the CD8+CD4-CCR7+CD45RA+ phenotype. Germline CDR1 is LGHDT and CDR2 is YNNKEL (reference sequence). Trimming left V 3 bases short and J 2 bases short, with 7 bases between. The CDR3 spans 14 residues. This sequence joins TRBV3-1 and TRBJ2-2; TRBD1 is a possible D gene (6 bases). Sequencing was carried out using naive CD8+ T cells from blood, with Jurkat cell RNA spiked in. Subset given: FACS-sorted CD8+CD4-CCR7+CD45RA+ naive T cells. The TCR was taken from a human donor in good health. Some libraries in this study had Jurkat cell RNA spiked in. The CDR3 DNA reads TGTGCCAGCAGCCAGACAGGAAACACCGGGGAGCTGTTTTTT. Its protein is CASSQTGNTGELFF.